Each of the 30 T cell receptor beta chains below was sequenced from the same sample in a study of identical twins (dated by TCRdb to the mid-2010s). Receptor libraries were prepared by 5' RACE. The sequencing machine was an Illumina HiSeq 2000. TCRdb reran the public reads through fastp at Q25 and MiXCR, keeping productive beta chains. Duplicate CDR3 protein sequences are folded into a single record with the most common DNA and genes. The sample table shows hundreds of thousands of distinct CDR3 sequences, and around 5.7% are seen once. Around 2% of the sample belongs to the ten largest clones. Sequencing input: naive T cells sorted from blood. This specimen's cell subset or site label, per the study, means: cells isolated with a human naive T-cell isolation kit. The receptor source for this set is a man aged 18 to 29 in good health.

This clonotype was seen at least ten times. This chain joins TRBV2 and TRBJ1-2; D gene uncertain. V was trimmed by 4 bases and J by 10 bases, leaving 10 bases between them. Germline lookup yields CDR1 SNHLY and CDR2 FYNNEI. The CDR3 totals 11 residues. In nucleotides, the CDR3 is TGTGCCAGCAGTGCCCTACAGTTCTACACCTTC. This sequence encodes CASSALQFYTF.

This chain links TRBV4-3 with TRBJ2-5; TRBD2 matches at 9 bases. There are 15 residues in the CDR3. The germline V gene has CDR1 LGHNA and CDR2 YSLEER. Trimming took 0 bases from V and 3 from J; bases not matched to a gene: 2. The CDR3 loop is CASSQDLAGKETQYF. CDR3 nucleotides: TGCGCCAGCAGCCAAGACCTAGCGGGAAAAGAGACCCAGTACTTC.

This clonotype occurred many times. The J gene is TRBJ2-2, the V gene TRBV12-3 or TRBV12-4, with 8 bases fitting TRBD1. V lost 5 bases and J lost 3; bases outside the gene matches: 8. The CDR3 extends over 16 amino acids. The CDR3: CASSPRTGRDTGELFF. In DNA form, the CDR3 reads TGTGCCAGCAGTCCCCGGACAGGGAGAGACACCGGGGAGCTGTTTTTT.

The chain joins TRBV12-5 to TRBJ2-6; D ambiguous. Per germline, CDR1 LGHNT and CDR2 FRNRAP. The CDR3 runs to 13 residues. V was cut by 7 bases and J by 1 base, with 5 bases left in between. The CDR3 reads CASAYSGANVLTF. CDR3 sequence (DNA): TGTGCTAGTGCCTATTCTGGGGCCAACGTCCTGACTTTC. The full variable domain, with the rest looked up from reference TRBV12-5 and TRBJ2-6, is DARVTQTPRHKVTEMGQEVTMRCQPILGHNTVFWYRQTMMQGLELLAYFRNRAPLDDSGMPKDRFSAEMPDATLATLKIQPSEPRDSAVYFCASAYSGANVLTFGAGSRLTVL.

This clonotype was seen a handful of times. This chain joins TRBV7-6 and TRBJ1-1; D not resolved. This CDR3 region has 13 residues. Trimming pared 5 bases from V and 5 bases from J, leaving 12 bases between. The germline V gene encodes CDR1 SGHVS and CDR2 FNYEAQ. As DNA, the CDR3 is TGTGCCAGCAGCCCCACCGGACCGACTGAAGCTTTCTTT. Its translation is CASSPTGPTEAFF.

The V gene is TRBV4-1, the J gene TRBJ1-5; TRBD1 aligns across 7 bases. J gave up 4 bases and V 2 bases, and 5 bases lay outside the gene matches. The CDR3 is made up of 15 amino acids. Germline values: CDR1 MGHRA, CDR2 YSYEKL. The chain's CDR3 is CASSQPIQGNQPQHF. The CDR3 nucleotides read TGCGCCAGCAGCCAACCAATACAGGGGAATCAGCCCCAGCATTTT.

This clonotype turned up a few times. The V call is TRBV28, the J call TRBJ2-1, with D uncertain. The V end lost 1 base, the J end lost 5 bases, and 6 bases lay between the germline ends. Germline CDR1 and CDR2: MDHEN and SYDVKM. This CDR3 spans 13 amino acids. The CDR3 protein is CASSLFLDNEQFF. The CDR3 DNA sequence: TGTGCCAGCAGTTTATTTCTAGACAATGAGCAGTTCTTC. The whole variable domain, filled in from reference TRBV28 and TRBJ2-1, reads DVKVTQSSRYLVKRTGEKVFLECVQDMDHENMFWYRQDPGLGLRLIYFSYDVKMKEKGDIPEGYSVSREKKERFSLILESASTNQTSMYLCASSLFLDNEQFFGPGTRLTVL.

J is TRBJ1-4 and V is TRBV2; D gene unclear. The CDR3 has 13 residues. Germline lookup yields CDR1 SNHLY and CDR2 FYNNEI. The V end lost 6 bases, the J end lost 8 bases, and 13 bases lay between the germline ends. The DNA for the CDR3 is TGTGCCAGCAGCCCGGACGTTGGGGAAAAACTGTTTTTT. Amino acids: CASSPDVGEKLFF.

This chain links TRBV5-1 with TRBJ2-7; either TRBD1 or TRBD2 may fit D (6 bases each). This CDR3 is 15 amino acids long. Germline CDR1 SGHRS, CDR2 YFSETQ. Trimming took off 0 bases at V and 2 bases at J, with 12 bases between the two ends. CDR3 sequence (DNA): TGCGCCAGCAGCTTGGTAGAGGGGGGACCCTACGAGCAGTACTTC. Encoded protein: CASSLVEGGPYEQYF.

The table lists this clonotype with a few counts. V usage is TRBV25-1 and J usage is TRBJ2-3; D gene ambiguous. Looked up from germline, CDR1 is MGHDK and CDR2 is SYGVNS. Trimming removed 0 bases from V and 4 bases from J, with 8 bases in between. This CDR3 is built from 14 residues. The CDR3 DNA is TGTGCCAGCAGTGAATATATCCGTGCAGATACGCAGTATTTT. Translating gives CASSEYIRADTQYF. The full variable domain, with the rest looked up from reference TRBV25-1 and TRBJ2-3, is EADIYQTPRYLVIGTGKKITLECSQTMGHDKMYWYQQDPGMELHLIHYSYGVNSTEKGDLSSESTVSRIRTEHFPLTLESARPSHTSQYLCASSEYIRADTQYFGPGTRLTVL.

This clonotype was seen many times. The rearrangement joins TRBV6-2 or TRBV6-3 to TRBJ2-1, with D uncertain. V was trimmed by 2 bases and J by 7 bases, leaving 6 bases between them. This CDR3 has 12 amino acids. Germline assignment: CDR1 MNHEY and CDR2 SVGEGT. DNA of the CDR3: TGTGCCAGCAGTTACCATGGGAATGAGCAGTTCTTC. Encoded protein: CASSYHGNEQFF.

The chain combines TRBV12-5 with TRBJ2-7; TRBD1 matches 8 bases. Germline V gene lookup returns CDR1 LGHNT and CDR2 FRNRAP. J lost 1 base, V lost 6 bases, and 20 bases had no gene match. The CDR3 loop spans 19 amino acids. The CDR3 loop reads CASGPRRAGQGQKSYEQYV. CDR3 nucleotide sequence: TGTGCTAGTGGGCCCAGAAGAGCTGGACAGGGACAAAAATCCTACGAGCAGTACGTC.

This clonotype was found a few times. The chain carries TRBV6-1 and TRBJ1-2; TRBD1 is a possible D gene (6 bases). The CDR3 totals 13 residues. With 4 bases removed from V and 8 bases from J, the gap between germline ends came to 14 bases. Germline assignment: CDR1 MNHNS and CDR2 SASEGT. For the CDR3, the DNA is TGTGCCAGCAGTGGACCCGACAGGATCGGCTACACCTTC. It codes for CASSGPDRIGYTF.

This chain connects TRBV2 to TRBJ2-7; 7 nucleotides agree with TRBD1. CDR3 length: 12 residues. V dropped 9 bases and J dropped 1; count of bases not matched to a gene: 3. The germline V gene encodes CDR1 SNHLY and CDR2 FYNNEI. This CDR3 reads CASLTGSYEQYF. For the CDR3, the DNA is TGTGCCAGTTTGACAGGGTCCTACGAGCAGTACTTC. The entire variable domain, with the rest obtained from reference TRBV2 and TRBJ2-7, is as follows: EPEVTQTPSHQVTQMGQEVILRCVPISNHLYFYWYRQILGQKVEFLVSFYNNEISEKSEIFDDQFSVERPDGSNFTLKIRSTKLEDSAMYFCASLTGSYEQYFGPGTRLTVT.

Many counts were recorded for this clonotype. J is TRBJ2-1 and V is TRBV20-1, with 10 bases identical to TRBD2. The V and J ends lost 3 bases and 6 bases, in that order; junction bases with no gene match: 8. The CDR3 contains 15 residues. The germline V gene encodes CDR1 DFQATT and CDR2 SNEGSKA (reference sequence). CDR3: CSASTRLAGPNEQFF. As DNA, the CDR3 is TGCAGTGCTAGCACTCGACTAGCGGGCCCCAATGAGCAGTTCTTC.

V and J are TRBV19 and TRBJ2-1; 8 nucleotides align to TRBD2. The germline V gene encodes CDR1 LNHDA and CDR2 SQIVND (reference sequence). The CDR3 totals 17 residues. The V segment lost 0 bases and the J segment 2 bases; nucleotides outside the gene matches: 6. The CDR3 is CASSIDTLADPYNEQFF. For the CDR3, the DNA is TGTGCCAGTAGTATAGATACACTAGCGGATCCCTACAATGAGCAGTTCTTC.

This clonotype turned up a few times. The genes are TRBV5-1 and TRBJ1-2; 12 bases line up with TRBD1. With V trimmed by 0 bases and J by 4 bases, 1 base remained unmatched. Per germline, CDR1 SGHRS and CDR2 YFSETQ. The CDR3 runs to 15 residues. The CDR3 DNA is TGCGCCAGCAGCTTGGAGGGACAGGGGGCCTATGGCTACACCTTC. This codes for CASSLEGQGAYGYTF.

In its sample, this clonotype was seen many times. The CDR3 here is CASSLDSFPSYEQYF. As DNA, the CDR3 is TGTGCCAGCAGTCTGGACTCTTTTCCCTCCTACGAGCAGTACTTC. This chain connects TRBV5-5 to TRBJ2-7; D is perhaps TRBD2 (5 bases). V dropped 5 bases and J dropped 0 bases, with 15 bases sitting between them. This CDR3 spans 15 amino acids. Per germline, CDR1 SGHKS and CDR2 YYEKEE (reference sequence).

There are many counts of this clonotype. The chain is built from TRBV7-9 and TRBJ2-4; D is undetermined. V was trimmed by 2 bases and J by 1 base, leaving 3 bases between them. This CDR3 is 13 amino acids long. Germline CDR1 and CDR2: SEHNR and FQNEAQ (reference sequence). The CDR3 region is CASSLFAKNIQYF. For the CDR3, the DNA is TGTGCCAGCAGCTTATTTGCCAAAAACATTCAGTACTTC.

This clonotype was detected many times. V is TRBV12-3 or TRBV12-4 and J is TRBJ2-7; D unresolved. V was cut by 2 bases and J by 9 bases, with 11 bases left in between. CDR3 size: 12 residues. CDR3 DNA sequence: TGTGCCAGCAGTTTAAAGTCATCTGGGCAGTACTTC. This codes for CASSLKSSGQYF.

V is TRBV15 and J is TRBJ1-5; 11 bases are shared with TRBD1. The ends lost 5 bases at V and 5 bases at J; junction bases unmatched: 5. Germline V gene lookup returns CDR1 LNHNV and CDR2 YYDKDF (reference sequence). CDR3 size: 15 residues. The CDR3 DNA is TGTGCCACCAGCGGGAGGACAGGGGGCGATCAGCCCCAGCATTTT. Residues: CATSGRTGGDQPQHF.

This chain joins TRBV12-3 or TRBV12-4 and TRBJ2-1; D remains ambiguous. V lost 1 base and J 0 bases, leaving 13 bases between the germline ends. The CDR3 length is 17 residues. For the CDR3, the DNA is TGTGCCAGCAGTTTAGTGTCCGGGCTCAACTCCTACAATGAGCAGTTCTTC. Translated, it gives CASSLVSGLNSYNEQFF.

This clonotype was detected many times. The genes are TRBV5-1 and TRBJ2-1; 8 nucleotides line up with TRBD2. Losses at the gene ends were 4 bases for V and 8 bases for J; bases not matched to a gene: 14. This CDR3 is 16 amino acids long. The germline V gene encodes CDR1 SGHRS and CDR2 YFSETQ. Here the CDR3 reads CASSPDLSGSTHEQFF. Here the CDR3 DNA reads TGCGCCAGCAGCCCCGACTTAAGCGGGAGCACCCATGAGCAGTTCTTC.

This clonotype was found a few times. The CDR3 protein is CSVGGDSNQPQHF. Here the CDR3 DNA reads TGCAGCGTTGGGGGGGATAGCAATCAGCCCCAGCATTTT. V and J are TRBV29-1 and TRBJ1-5, with D maybe TRBD1 (5 bases). The germline V gene has CDR1 SQVTM and CDR2 ANQGSEA. CDR3 length: 13 residues. V was trimmed by 4 bases and J by 0 bases, leaving 7 bases between them.

This clonotype occurred many times. The genes are TRBV5-1 and TRBJ2-2; possibly TRBD1 for D (5 bases). The CDR3 totals 16 residues. Deletions cut 0 bases from V and 3 bases from J, with 12 bases between. Germline V CDR1 and CDR2: SGHRS, YFSETQ. For the CDR3, the DNA is TGCGCCAGCAGCTTGGATCGGCTAGGGGACACCGGGGAGCTGTTTTTT. This translates into CASSLDRLGDTGELFF. Full variable domain (missing parts from reference TRBV5-1 and TRBJ2-2): KAGVTQTPRYLIKTRGQQVTLSCSPISGHRSVSWYQQTPGQGLQFLFEYFSETQRNKGNFPGRFSGRQFSNSRSEMNVSTLELGDSALYLCASSLDRLGDTGELFFGEGSRLTVL.

This clonotype was found a few times. The gene calls are TRBV5-1 and TRBJ2-7; no definite D call. V lost 4 bases, J lost 3 bases, and 14 bases lay in between. Germline CDR1 is SGHRS and CDR2 is YFSETQ. The CDR3 is made up of 14 amino acids. CDR3 coding DNA: TGCGCCAGCAGCGAAGGACCGAACTACTACGAGCAGTACGTC. Translating gives CASSEGPNYYEQYV.

This clonotype came up many times. J is TRBJ2-1 and V is TRBV27; 10 bases map to TRBD1. The CDR3 contains 19 residues. Germline assignment: CDR1 MNHEY and CDR2 SMNVEV (reference sequence). Unmatched junction bases numbered 16, after V lost 1 base and J lost 7 bases. DNA of the CDR3: TGTGCCAGCAGTTTATGGGGGGGAATTGGGACAGGGGAACGGAATGAGCAGTTCTTC. It specifies CASSLWGGIGTGERNEQFF.

This chain connects TRBV11-1 to TRBJ1-4, with D perhaps TRBD1 (5 bases). The CDR3 runs 18 residues. The V end was cut by 5 bases, the J end by 0 bases, with 19 bases between. Germline loops: CDR1 SGHAT, CDR2 FQDESV (reference sequence). As DNA, the CDR3 is TGTGCCAGCAGCCCAGGACGGGGGAGAGGGCCAACTAATGAAAAACTGTTTTTT. Its translation: CASSPGRGRGPTNEKLFF.

This clonotype was detected many times. The CDR3 DNA reads as TGTGCCAGCAGTCGGACAGGGGGCGTTACTGAAGCTTTCTTT. Translation: CASSRTGGVTEAFF. The rearrangement joins TRBV12-3 or TRBV12-4 to TRBJ1-1, with 11 bases fitting TRBD1. The length of the CDR3 is 14 residues. The V gene end was trimmed by 5 bases and the J gene end by 5 bases; junction bases not matched to a gene: 4.

The V call is TRBV18, the J call TRBJ2-3; D might be TRBD2 (5 bases). V lost 3 bases to trimming and J lost 6 bases, with 19 bases between them. CDR1 and CDR2 from the germline V gene are KGHSH and LQKENI. This CDR3 region has 16 residues. CDR3 loop: CASSPPPGWVADTQYF. In DNA, the CDR3 is TGTGCCAGCTCACCTCCCCCGGGCTGGGTAGCGGATACGCAGTATTTT.